These T cell receptor beta chains were read from a single sample in a study of cytomegalovirus exposure and HLA in healthy donors. Sequenced by immunoSEQ multiplex PCR; TCRdb stores in-frame clones only, minus some. Here the sample spans about 120,000 clones, about 76% being singletons. Sequencing was done on a sample of PBMCs. The receptor set was obtained from a man aged 55-75 years in good health and CMV-seropositive. Each CDR3 is given with its conserved first and last residue. The D gene is left open where the match is weak. Only part of the rows carry a size: once, few, many, or a class if the clone is expanded.

D,V,J,size,DNA,CDR3
.,TRBV5-4,TRBJ2-1,once,TGTGCCAGCAGCTTGGGGGGTCGGGGCTCCTACAATGAGCAGTTCTTC,CASSLGGRGSYNEQFF
.,TRBV5-4,TRBJ1-3,.,TGTGCCAGCAGCTTGGCGGTGGGGAGTGGAAACACCATATATTTT,CASSLAVGSGNTIYF
.,TRBV10-3,TRBJ1-5,.,TGTGCCATCAGTGAACTGTCAGGTCAGCCCCAGCATTTT,CAISELSGQPQHF
.,TRBV30,TRBJ1-4,.,TGTGCCTCTAGGTCCTCAAGTAACGAAAAACTGTTTTTT,CASRSSSNEKLFF
TRBD2,TRBV9,TRBJ2-1,once,TGTGCCAGCAGCGTCCGAGCGGGGATTAGCTCCTACAATGAGCAGTTCTTC,CASSVRAGISSYNEQFF
TRBD1,TRBV18,TRBJ2-7,.,TGTGCCAGCTCCCTTGACAGGGGGCAATACGAGCAGTACTTC,CASSLDRGQYEQYF
.,TRBV14,TRBJ1-4,.,TGTGCCAGCAGCCACAGTATTACTGAAAAACTGTTTTTT,CASSHSITEKLFF
.,TRBV6-1,TRBJ2-3,.,TGTGCCAGCAGTGACGAGGTAGGCGGGACAGATACGCAGTATTTT,CASSDEVGGTDTQYF
.,TRBV30,TRBJ1-2,.,TGTGCCTGGAGTGTACTCCCCCCCGGGGGGGCAGTGAATGGCTACACCTTC,CAWSVLPPGGAVNGYTF
.,TRBV6-5,TRBJ1-5,.,TGTGCCAGCACCTCGAGCGGGGGGGCCCAGCATTTT,CASTSSGGAQHF
TRBD1,TRBV7-8,TRBJ1-5,once,TGTGCCAGCAGCTTCGGGACAGGGCATGGAAGGGGCAATCAGCCCCAGCATTTT,CASSFGTGHGRGNQPQHF
.,TRBV28,TRBJ1-1,.,TGTGCCAGCAGTTTAGGGAGGGTGTCGGGCACTGAAGCTTTCTTT,CASSLGRVSGTEAFF
.,TRBV5-6,TRBJ2-7,.,TGTGCCAGCAGCTTGATCCGAGACACGAGCTCCTACGGGCAGTACTTC,CASSLIRDTSSYGQYF
TRBD1,TRBV11-2,TRBJ2-1,.,TGTGCCAGCAGTAAAACGCTCCGGGACAGGGGAAGCAATGAGCAGTTCTTC,CASSKTLRDRGSNEQFF
TRBD1,TRBV29-1,TRBJ2-1,.,TGCAGCGTTGTGACAGGGGCCACGGGGCAGTTCTTC,CSVVTGATGQFF
.,TRBV5-8,TRBJ2-6,.,TGTGCCAGCAGCTTGGTTATCTCTGGGGCCAACGTCCTGACTTTC,CASSLVISGANVLTF
.,TRBV2,TRBJ2-5,few,TGTGCCAGCAAGGGCAGGGAGGAGGGGACCCAGTACTTC,CASKGREEGTQYF
.,TRBV7-6,TRBJ1-4,.,TGTGCCAGCAGCTTGCTTGGACACGGCTTTGGGAAACTGTTTTTT,CASSLLGHGFGKLFF
.,TRBV28,TRBJ1-1,.,TGTGCCAGCAGTGTTGGCGGGGGTACCACTGAAGCTTTCTTT,CASSVGGGTTEAFF
.,TRBV9,TRBJ1-4,once,TGTGCCAGCAGCGTAGGGGGAGGGTTCGCAACTAATGAAAAACTGTTTTTT,CASSVGGGFATNEKLFF
TRBD1,TRBV2,TRBJ2-7,.,TGTGCCAGCAGTAGAGGACAGGGCTCCTACGAGCAGTACTTC,CASSRGQGSYEQYF
TRBD1,TRBV16,TRBJ2-4,.,TGTGCCAGCAGCCAATCTACAGGGGGCGAAAACATTCAGTACTTC,CASSQSTGGENIQYF
TRBD1,TRBV6-1,TRBJ1-1,.,TGTGCCAGCAGTGAACCAGGGACAGCAAACACTGAAGCTTTCTTT,CASSEPGTANTEAFF
TRBD1,TRBV4-2,TRBJ2-1,.,TGTGCCAGCAGCCAAGCTGAAAATGGACAGGGGATCTTCAATGAGCAGTTCTTC,CASSQAENGQGIFNEQFF
TRBD1,TRBV10-3,TRBJ1-4,.,TGTGCCATCAGCAGGGGGACAGCCGCAACTAATGAAAAACTGTTTTTT,CAISRGTAATNEKLFF
.,TRBV6-5,TRBJ1-6,few,TGTGCCAGCAGTCTAAAGCATCATAATTCACCCCTCCACTTT,CASSLKHHNSPLHF
.,TRBV28,TRBJ2-1,.,TGTGCCAGCAGTTCCCCTGGGACTGTCAATGAGCAGTTCTTC,CASSSPGTVNEQFF
.,TRBV18,TRBJ2-3,.,TGTGCCAGCCCTCGAGAGATTAGCACAGATACGCAGTATTTT,CASPREISTDTQYF
TRBD2,TRBV30,TRBJ2-1,.,TGTGCCTCTACCGGGACTAGGAACAATGAGCAGTTCTTC,CASTGTRNNEQFF
.,TRBV7-6,TRBJ2-1,.,TGTGCCAGCAGCCCCGACACCTACAATGAGCAGTTCTTC,CASSPDTYNEQFF
TRBD1,TRBV30,TRBJ1-6,few,TGTGCCTGGAGTCCGTGGACAGGGGATTTAAATTCACCCCTCCACTTT,CAWSPWTGDLNSPLHF
TRBD1,TRBV30,TRBJ1-1,.,TGTGCCTGGAGTGCGGACAGGGGGCTCGAAGCTTTCTTT,CAWSADRGLEAFF
TRBD1,TRBV7-9,TRBJ1-1,.,TGTGCCAGCAGCGGACAGGGTTACACTGAAGCTTTCTTT,CASSGQGYTEAFF
.,TRBV7-9,TRBJ1-5,.,TGTGCCAGCAGCACGAGTCTTAATCAGCCCCAGCATTTT,CASSTSLNQPQHF
.,TRBV25-1,TRBJ1-2,.,TGTGCCAGCAGTGAACAGGGCTATGGCTACACCTTC,CASSEQGYGYTF
TRBD1,TRBV5-6,TRBJ1-1,.,TGTGCCAGCAGCTTGGCCACAGGGGGCGGGTTCACTGAAGCTTTCTTT,CASSLATGGGFTEAFF
TRBD1,TRBV6-1,TRBJ1-1,.,TGTGCCACCTCCTTCGTGGAACAGGGGCAGGGAGCTTTCTTT,CATSFVEQGQGAFF
TRBD1,TRBV6-1,TRBJ2-5,.,TGTGCCAGCAGCCGGGACAGGCGAGAGACCCAGTACTTC,CASSRDRRETQYF
.,TRBV28,TRBJ2-7,.,TGTGCCAGCAGTCAGGCAGGGTACGAGCAGTACTTC,CASSQAGYEQYF
TRBD2,TRBV6-5,TRBJ2-5,.,TGTGCCAGCAGGCTAGCGGGAGCGGAGACCCAGTACTTC,CASRLAGAETQYF
TRBD1,TRBV5-4,TRBJ2-3,few,TGTGCCAGCAGCCGGAGACAGGGGACAGATACGCAGTATTTT,CASSRRQGTDTQYF
.,TRBV29-1,TRBJ1-5,.,TGCAGCGTTGAAGTTGGGGGCCGCCAGCATTTT,CSVEVGGRQHF
.,TRBV4-1,TRBJ2-1,few,TGCGCCAGCAGCCAAGAGGAGACAGGGACTTACAATGAGCAGTTCTTC,CASSQEETGTYNEQFF
TRBD2,TRBV5-4,TRBJ2-1,.,TGTGCCAGCAGCTACCCCCTAAGCGGGAGGGGCTATGAGCAGTTCTTC,CASSYPLSGRGYEQFF